What follows is one TCR beta chain and its context. Its antigen is not identified. This CDR3 has 15 residues. Between the trimmed V and J ends, which lost 1 base and 4 bases, there was a span of 11 bases. Per the germline V gene, CDR1 is SGHVS and CDR2 is FNYEAQ. This entry is derived from a study of shared clonotypes between healthy human individuals. The wider study: The people who gave samples were a couple of women and three men aged 18 to 49. The study's findings and limits: Sorted-subset sequencing, rarefaction showed, was incomplete despite large depth.

The study ran the assay at deep level. Profiling relied on immunoSEQ multiplex PCR, and the TCRdb table lists in-frame clones only, not all of them. The sample includes some 2,000,000 clones, over 85% of them seen just once. The sequenced sample consisted of naive CD4+ T cells sorted from blood. Subset noted: CD45RA+ positively selected. The V gene is TRBV7-6, the J gene TRBJ1-5; a weak D match, TRBD1 (6 bases). The origin of this receptor is a man aged 18 to 30 in good health. In nucleotides, the CDR3 is TGTGCCAGCAGCTTAGAAACAGGGTTTAATCAGCCCCAGCATTTT. Translated: CASSLETGFNQPQHF.